The 29 T cell receptor beta chains listed next were all sequenced from one sample in a study of CD8+ T cells in alopecia areata. RNA was isolated and reverse transcribed to cDNA, the sequencing template. The repertoire was sequenced with immunoSEQ multiplex PCR; TCRdb's copy has only in-frame clones and lacks some. Of about 8,900 clones listed, 67% are singletons. Alopecia areata patients had lesional scalp punch biopsies and peripheral blood taken from them. Input material: skin. These receptors all come from a human donor with alopecia areata.

The rearrangement uses TRBV6-6 and TRBJ2-2; 8 positions agree with TRBD1. Per the germline V gene, CDR1 is MNHNY and CDR2 is SVGAGI (reference sequence). V shed 5 bases and J 4 bases; nucleotides not matched to a gene: 6. CDR3 length: 15 residues. CDR3 DNA: TGTGCCAGCAGTCTACAGGGGGGCTTCACCGGGGAGCTGTTTTTT. Amino acids: CASSLQGGFTGELFF.

V is TRBV28 and J is TRBJ1-4; D not resolved. The CDR3 has 17 residues. Per germline, CDR1 MDHEN and CDR2 SYDVKM. Trimming removed 5 bases from V and 6 bases from J, with 22 bases in between. The CDR3 DNA follows: TGTGCCAGCAGTCGGCATGGAGCAGCGGTGGAAGATGAAAAACTGTTTTTT. It encodes CASSRHGAAVEDEKLFF.

The rearrangement uses TRBV7-3 and TRBJ1-2; 10 bases are a match to TRBD1. Germline V gene lookup returns CDR1 SGHTA and CDR2 FQGTGA. The CDR3 contains 13 residues. After removal of 4 bases from V and 8 bases from J, the junction contained 4 bases not matched to a gene. The CDR3 loop is CASSSGQGDGYTF. The CDR3 DNA reads TGTGCCAGCAGCTCCGGACAGGGGGACGGCTACACCTTC.

The chain uses TRBV7-2 and TRBJ2-5; 7 bases match TRBD2. Per the germline V gene, CDR1 is SGHTA and CDR2 is FQGNSA. This CDR3 is 14 amino acids long. Losses at the gene ends were 0 bases for V and 5 bases for J; bases not matched to a gene: 3. In DNA, the CDR3 is TGTGCCAGCAGCTTAGCCGGGGGAGGGGAGACCCAGTACTTC. This gives the protein CASSLAGGGETQYF.

This clone has only a few counts. J is TRBJ2-4 and V is TRBV20-1; 7 positions match TRBD2. The CDR3 consists of 11 residues. CDR1 and CDR2 from the germline V gene are DFQATT and SNEGSKA (reference sequence). The V and J ends lost 5 bases and 8 bases, in that order; junction bases with no gene match: 3. The CDR3 protein is CSALRGDIQYF. The CDR3 DNA reads TGCAGTGCTCTACGGGGGGACATTCAGTACTTC.

This chain joins TRBV27 and TRBJ2-1, with D maybe TRBD1 (5 bases). V lost 6 bases and J 0 bases, leaving 21 bases between the germline ends. Germline values: CDR1 MNHEY, CDR2 SMNVEV (reference sequence). CDR3 size: 18 residues. DNA for the CDR3: TGTGCCAGCAGAGACCCATTGGGGAAGGGGAACTCCTACAATGAGCAGTTCTTC. This codes for CASRDPLGKGNSYNEQFF.

The V and J genes are TRBV4-1 and TRBJ1-1; D is unclear. This CDR3 has 15 residues. The V end lost 0 bases, the J end lost 4 bases, and 12 bases lay between the germline ends. Germline V gene data show CDR1 as MGHRA and CDR2 as YSYEKL. The CDR3 DNA reads as TGCGCCAGCAGCCAAGACCCTGAGGGAGGCACTGAAGCTTTCTTT. This gives the protein CASSQDPEGGTEAFF.

This clone appeared a few times. The V and J genes are TRBV30 and TRBJ2-2, with D tentatively TRBD2 (5 bases). Germline loops: CDR1 GTSNPN, CDR2 SVGIG (reference sequence). The CDR3 consists of 12 residues. V dropped 2 bases and J dropped 5 bases, with 6 bases sitting between them. CDR3 in amino acids: CAWSRGTGELFF. CDR3 nucleotide sequence: TGTGCCTGGAGTAGAGGGACCGGGGAGCTGTTTTTT.

The chain couples TRBV6-1 to TRBJ1-5; the match to TRBD1 covers 8 bases. After removal of 8 bases from V and 5 bases from J, the junction contained 5 bases not matched to a gene. Looked up from germline, CDR1 is MNHNS and CDR2 is SASEGT. The CDR3 is 13 amino acids. The CDR3 DNA reads as TGTGCCAGCGGGGACAGGAATTATCAGCCCCAGCATTTT. It is translated as CASGDRNYQPQHF.

V is TRBV5-6 and J is TRBJ2-1; D may be TRBD2 (6 bases). Germline V CDR1 and CDR2: SGHDT, YYEEEE. CDR3 length equals 15 residues. V was pared by 4 bases and J by 0 bases, with 11 bases between. The CDR3 region has the DNA TGTGCCAGCAGCGCGGGGTACAGCTCCTACAATGAGCAGTTCTTC. This codes for CASSAGYSSYNEQFF. The whole variable domain, remainder taken from reference TRBV5-6 and TRBJ2-1, is DAGVTQSPTHLIKTRGQQVTLRCSPKSGHDTVSWYQQALGQGPQFIFQYYEEEERQRGNFPDRFSGHQFPNYSSELNVNALLLGDSALYLCASSAGYSSYNEQFFGPGTRLTVL.

This clone turned up a few times. The genes are TRBV15 and TRBJ1-1, with D tentatively TRBD1 (6 bases). The CDR3 loop spans 17 amino acids. Germline CDR1 and CDR2: LNHNV and YYDKDF (reference sequence). Deletions cut 2 bases from V and 8 bases from J, with 24 bases between. The CDR3 spells CATSRRLRTVVWQEAFF. CDR3 sequence (DNA): TGTGCCACCAGCAGAAGACTAAGGACAGTGGTTTGGCAGGAAGCTTTCTTT.

This clone was counted only a few times. This rearrangement joins TRBV4-3 to TRBJ2-7; 9 positions agree with TRBD1. CDR1 LGHNA and CDR2 YSLEER come from the germline V gene. CDR3 length: 15 residues. Unmatched junction bases numbered 6, after V lost 3 bases and J lost 3 bases. CDR3 amino acids: CASSQWGQGLYEQYF. CDR3 DNA sequence: TGCGCCAGCAGCCAGTGGGGACAGGGCCTCTACGAGCAGTACTTC.

This clone was seen only once. Compared with germline, one end of the junction differs, possibly owing to a read error. The CDR3 loop reads CASSALGGGETQYF. The DNA for the CDR3 is TGTGCTAGCAGCGCCCTAGGGGGAGGAGAGACCCAGTACTTC. The chain has TRBV7-7 and TRBJ2-5; D may be TRBD1 or TRBD2 (6 bases each). In germline, CDR1 is SSHAT, CDR2 FNYEAQ (reference sequence). The CDR3 has 14 amino acids.

The chain links TRBV2 to TRBJ1-5; TRBD1 agrees at 8 bases. CDR1 is SNHLY and CDR2 is FYNNEI in the germline V gene. Germline trimming cut 7 bases from V and 4 bases from J; bases unmatched to any gene: 9. The CDR3 covers 15 residues. CDR3 sequence reads: CASNLQGGMNQPQHF. The CDR3, as DNA: TGTGCCAGCAACCTACAGGGGGGTATGAATCAGCCCCAGCATTTT.

This rearrangement joins TRBV29-1 to TRBJ2-1, with D unclear. Germline assignment: CDR1 SQVTM and CDR2 ANQGSEA. V lost 7 bases, J lost 2 bases, and 9 bases lay in between. The CDR3 has 12 residues. The CDR3 spells CSAWRPYNEQFF. In nucleotides, the CDR3 is TGCAGCGCCTGGCGGCCCTACAATGAGCAGTTCTTC.

The genes are TRBV4-3 and TRBJ2-7, with 7 bases fitting TRBD2. This CDR3 contains 11 residues. Germline CDR1 reads LGHNA; CDR2 reads YSLEER. V shed 8 bases, J shed 3 bases, and the junction held 1 base outside the gene matches. The CDR3 sequence is CASWGGYEQYF. CDR3 DNA: TGCGCCAGCTGGGGGGGCTACGAGCAGTACTTC.

On this clone: The identical CDR3 is also encoded by other nucleotide sequences in the sample. The CDR3 sequence is CASSRPGMNTEAFF. In DNA, the CDR3 is TGTGCCAGCAGCCGGCCTGGAATGAACACTGAAGCTTTCTTT. The chain recombines TRBV14 with TRBJ1-1; D not certain. From germline, CDR1 is SGHDN and CDR2 FVKESK. This CDR3 comprises 14 residues. The V and J ends lost 4 bases and 0 bases respectively, with 9 bases between them.

V usage is TRBV30 and J usage is TRBJ2-7; D possibly corresponds to TRBD1 (5 bases). Germline V gene sequence: CDR1 GTSNPN, CDR2 SVGIG (reference sequence). The ends were cut back, 2 bases at V and 3 bases at J, with 20 bases in the middle. The CDR3 sequence is 16 residues long. CDR3 in amino acids: CAWSPPPGQMGYEQYF. CDR3 coding DNA: TGTGCCTGGAGTCCCCCCCCAGGACAAATGGGCTACGAGCAGTACTTC.

The gene calls are TRBV6-1 and TRBJ1-3, with 7 bases lining up with TRBD1. The CDR3 runs 15 residues. In germline, CDR1 is MNHNS, CDR2 SASEGT. Trimming cost V 8 bases and J 2 bases; bases outside gene matches: 9. CDR3 residues: CASELDRAAGNTIYF. The CDR3 DNA reads as TGTGCCAGCGAACTAGACAGGGCGGCTGGAAACACCATATATTTT.

A remark on this clone: Other DNA sequences from this sample encode an identical CDR3 as well. This rearrangement joins TRBV29-1 to TRBJ1-1; D gene ambiguous. Trimming removed 6 bases at V and 3 bases at J, with 23 bases between. The CDR3 runs to 16 residues. Germline CDR1 is SQVTM and CDR2 is ANQGSEA. The CDR3, as DNA: TGCAGCGTCCGACGGGTGGGTGGTTATATGGACACTGAAGCTTTCTTT. Translated: CSVRRVGGYMDTEAFF.

The rearrangement joins TRBV25-1 to TRBJ2-3; D gene unclear. Germline V gene data show CDR1 as MGHDK and CDR2 as SYGVNS. Trimming left V 3 bases short and J 10 bases short, with 8 bases between. This CDR3 is built from 11 residues. CDR3 loop: CASSDTYAQYF. CDR3 nucleotides: TGTGCCAGCAGTGATACGTATGCGCAGTATTTT.

This sequence joins TRBV28 and TRBJ1-4; D call uncertain. The V gene's germline CDR1 is MDHEN and CDR2 SYDVKM. V was trimmed by 5 bases and J by 3 bases, leaving 7 bases between them. This CDR3 region has 13 residues. In DNA, the CDR3 is TGTGCCAGCAGTACCCCCGCTAATGAAAAACTGTTTTTT. Its translation is CASSTPANEKLFF.

The chain has TRBV7-9 and TRBJ1-4; 10 bases are shared with TRBD1. The CDR3 is 16 amino acids. Germline-derived CDR1 and CDR2 are SEHNR and FQNEAQ (reference sequence). The V and J ends lost 4 bases and 6 bases, in that order; junction bases with no gene match: 8. The DNA of the CDR3 is TGTGCCAGCAGCTCCTGGGACAGGGGAGGGGATGAAAAACTGTTTTTT. Protein sequence: CASSSWDRGGDEKLFF.

The gene calls are TRBV28 and TRBJ1-1, with D possibly being TRBD1 (5 bases). This CDR3 has 14 residues. The germline V gene encodes CDR1 MDHEN and CDR2 SYDVKM. V lost 3 bases and J 1 base, leaving 9 bases between the germline ends. CDR3 protein: CASSFWTPNTEAFF. In DNA, the CDR3 is TGTGCCAGCAGTTTCTGGACACCGAACACTGAAGCTTTCTTT.

On this clone: Other DNA variants within this sample encode the same CDR3. The chain links TRBV6-1 to TRBJ2-2; the D gene is possibly TRBD1 (5 bases). The CDR3 covers 15 residues. CDR1 is MNHNS and CDR2 is SASEGT in the germline V gene. The CDR3 DNA sequence: TGTGCTGCTCCCGCAGGGCGGAGGAACACCGGGGAGCTGTTTTTT. It is translated as CAAPAGRRNTGELFF.

This clone is a singleton in its sample. The chain is built from TRBV2 and TRBJ2-1; possibly TRBD2 for D (7 bases). The CDR3 consists of 13 residues. Trimming pared 5 bases from V and 6 bases from J, leaving 11 bases between. Germline V gene data show CDR1 as SNHLY and CDR2 as FYNNEI. The CDR3 DNA is TGTGCCAGCAGTTGGGGGGGGCTCAATGAGCAGTTCTTC. Protein: CASSWGGLNEQFF.

This clone counts as large. The chain links TRBV7-9 to TRBJ2-1, with a tentative D call TRBD1 (6 bases). Trimming removed 5 bases at V and 4 bases at J, with 12 bases between. The CDR3 contains 14 residues. CDR1 is SEHNR, CDR2 FQNEAQ, per germline (reference sequence). The CDR3 sequence is CASSPATGYNEQFF. In DNA, the CDR3 is TGTGCCAGCAGCCCCGCCACAGGGTACAATGAGCAGTTCTTC.

V usage is TRBV30 and J usage is TRBJ2-5; D might be TRBD1 (5 bases). Trimming stripped 0 bases from V and 5 bases from J, with 10 bases between. This CDR3 spans 13 amino acids. The germline V gene has CDR1 GTSNPN and CDR2 SVGIG (reference sequence). Here the CDR3 DNA reads TGTGCCTGGAGTGTACGCAGGGCGGAGACCCAGTACTTC. Amino acids: CAWSVRRAETQYF.

This clone appeared a single time. The V and J genes are TRBV19 and TRBJ2-5; perhaps TRBD2 as D (5 bases). The germline V gene encodes CDR1 LNHDA and CDR2 SQIVND (reference sequence). Trimming took off 5 bases at V and 5 bases at J, with 12 bases between the two ends. The CDR3 loop spans 13 amino acids. The CDR3 region is CASSRDQRETQYF. CDR3 DNA: TGTGCCAGTAGTCGGGATCAGCGGGAGACCCAGTACTTC.